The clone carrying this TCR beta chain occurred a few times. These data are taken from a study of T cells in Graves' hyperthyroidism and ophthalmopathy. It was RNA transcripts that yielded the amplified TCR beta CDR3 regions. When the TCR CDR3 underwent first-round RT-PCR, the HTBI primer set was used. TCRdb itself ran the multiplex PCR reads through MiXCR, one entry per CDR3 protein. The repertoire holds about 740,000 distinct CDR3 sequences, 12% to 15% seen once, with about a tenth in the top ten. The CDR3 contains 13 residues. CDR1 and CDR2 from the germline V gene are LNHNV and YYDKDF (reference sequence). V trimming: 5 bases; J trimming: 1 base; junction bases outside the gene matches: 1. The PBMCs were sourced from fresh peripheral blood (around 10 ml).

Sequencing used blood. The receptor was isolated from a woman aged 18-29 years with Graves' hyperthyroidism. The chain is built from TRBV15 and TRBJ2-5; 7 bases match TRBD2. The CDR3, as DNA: TGTGCCACCAGCCGGACTAGCCAAGAGACCCAGTACTTC. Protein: CATSRTSQETQYF.